The T cell receptor (beta chain) under discussion was sequenced for a study of cytomegalovirus exposure and HLA in healthy donors. Across the study: The early release's HLA-typed donors yielded approximately 82 million unique TCRs.

The CDR3 contains 16 residues. The germline V gene has CDR1 SGHRS and CDR2 YFSETQ. V was pared by 0 bases and J by 4 bases, with 8 bases of the junction left unmatched. The PCR used 60 Vbeta and 13 Jbeta primers. The table came from immunoSEQ multiplex PCR; TCRdb's copy has only in-frame clones and leaves some out. The sample holds approximately 110,000 clones, roughly three fifths seen once. Regarding this clone: Its antigen is undetermined.

Donors in the study were healthy people who gave bone marrow. Study-level results: Among donors in an Asian-associated ancestry cluster, a later analysis reportedly found fewer N-insertions than the approximately 700-donor mean.

This receptor was taken from a man between 25 and 39 years old in good health and CMV-seropositive. Specimen: PBMCs. This chain links TRBV5-1 with TRBJ2-3, with 7 bases matching TRBD2. As DNA, the CDR3 is TGCGCCAGCAGCTTGGTCTCTAGCGGTCCCTCAGATACGCAGTATTTT. Protein sequence: CASSLVSSGPSDTQYF. Using reference TRBV5-1 and TRBJ2-3 for the parts outside the CDR3, the full variable domain is KAGVTQTPRYLIKTRGQQVTLSCSPISGHRSVSWYQQTPGQGLQFLFEYFSETQRNKGNFPGRFSGRQFSNSRSEMNVSTLELGDSALYLCASSLVSSGPSDTQYFGPGTRLTVL.